This TCR beta chain is from a study of blood T cell repertoires in COVID-19. Study at large: The United States, Italy and Spain supplied acute and convalescent COVID-19 samples. The cDNA or gDNA used as material had been derived from T cells, B-cell-depleted T cells, or PBMCs.

Germline assignment: CDR1 SGHRS and CDR2 YFSETQ. With V trimmed by 3 bases and J by 2 bases, 6 bases remained unmatched. The CDR3 contains 15 residues. Authors' methods: Reference gene primers were amplified, and this amplification served to estimate nucleated cell counts. Sequencing was performed with immunoSEQ multiplex PCR; in TCRdb, only in-frame clones are kept and a portion is missing. That table gives V, J and clone size, and the DNA gave D and trimming. The sample shows around 100,000 clones, about 80% of them seen only once. This TCR was recovered from a man between 70 and 80 years old with active or convalescent COVID-19. Material: peripheral blood. This chain connects TRBV5-1 to TRBJ2-7; 9 bases are shared with TRBD1. CDR3 sequence: CASSWGDRETYEQYF. The CDR3 DNA is TGCGCCAGCAGCTGGGGGGACAGGGAGACCTACGAGCAGTACTTC.